This TCR beta chain is from a study of blood T cells in healthy people across ages. Study-wide results and caveats: The study could not conclusively compare naive and antigen-experienced cells, given its unsorted PBMCs. One million T cells yielded diversity estimates that were considered underestimates.

Investigators took about 9.4 milliliters of peripheral blood from every donor. No fewer than 7 million PBMCs went into each sample. Trimming took off 2 bases at V and 4 bases at J, with 14 bases between the two ends. Germline-derived CDR1 and CDR2 are ENHRY and SYGVKD. The CDR3 is 15 amino acids. Details on this clonotype: Its antigen remains unidentified.

Then a second PCR, running roughly 7 to 11 cycles, was carried out with a sample-barcoded 5' primer and a J-beta primer mix. TCRdb reprocessed the 5' RACE reads with MiXCR, giving one entry per CDR3 protein. The sample holds 2 million or so distinct CDR3 sequences, less than 50% seen once. The sequencing sample was made of blood. The TCR was taken from a woman aged 40 to 55 in good health. The J gene is TRBJ1-1, the V gene TRBV10-3; D unclear. In DNA, the CDR3 is TGTGCCATCAGTGAGGGTCGGGCCGATGCCACTGAAGCTTTCTTT. It translates to CAISEGRADATEAFF.